Listed here is a single TCR beta chain. Its antigen is still unknown. Study outcomes and limitations: Whole repertoires were not studied in the larger cohort, only one V-J beta rearrangement. In terms of TCR gene usage, tumor memory CD4+ T cells clustered together with blood and lymph node memory CD4+ cells, as well as with lymph node naive CD4+ cells.

Semi-nested PCR with Nested Universal Primer A followed constant-region reverse priming of full-length variable regions. TCRdb itself ran the 5' RACE reads through MiXCR, one entry per CDR3 protein. The sample includes tens of thousands of distinct CDR3 sequences, about 28% of them seen just once. The receptor was derived from a female donor with breast cancer. Input material: tumor-infiltrating memory CD4+ T cells sorted from the breast tumor. Described subset: memory CD4+ T cells, CD4+CD45RO+CD25-.

The CDR3 DNA is TGCAGTGCCCGAGGGGGGGCGGACACTGAAGCTTTCTTT. It specifies CSARGGADTEAFF. The V call is TRBV20-1, the J call TRBJ1-1; D is perhaps TRBD1 (6 bases). The CDR3 sequence is 13 residues long. Trimming took off 6 bases at V and 3 bases at J, with 14 bases between the two ends. Germline V gene lookup returns CDR1 DFQATT and CDR2 SNEGSKA (reference sequence).